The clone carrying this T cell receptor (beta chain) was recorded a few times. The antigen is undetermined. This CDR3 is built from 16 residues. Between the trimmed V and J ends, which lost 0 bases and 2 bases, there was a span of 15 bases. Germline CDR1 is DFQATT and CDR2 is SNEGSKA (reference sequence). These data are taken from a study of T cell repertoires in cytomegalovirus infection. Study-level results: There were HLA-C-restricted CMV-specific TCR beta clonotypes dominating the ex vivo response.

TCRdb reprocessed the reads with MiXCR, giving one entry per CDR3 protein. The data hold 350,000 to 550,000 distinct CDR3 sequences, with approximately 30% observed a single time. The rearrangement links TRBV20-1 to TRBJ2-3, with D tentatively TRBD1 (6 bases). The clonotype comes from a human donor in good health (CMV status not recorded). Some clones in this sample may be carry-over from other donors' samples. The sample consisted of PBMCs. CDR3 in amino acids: CSARDITGPNTDTQYF. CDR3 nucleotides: TGCAGTGCTAGAGATATAACAGGGCCAAACACAGATACGCAGTATTTT.